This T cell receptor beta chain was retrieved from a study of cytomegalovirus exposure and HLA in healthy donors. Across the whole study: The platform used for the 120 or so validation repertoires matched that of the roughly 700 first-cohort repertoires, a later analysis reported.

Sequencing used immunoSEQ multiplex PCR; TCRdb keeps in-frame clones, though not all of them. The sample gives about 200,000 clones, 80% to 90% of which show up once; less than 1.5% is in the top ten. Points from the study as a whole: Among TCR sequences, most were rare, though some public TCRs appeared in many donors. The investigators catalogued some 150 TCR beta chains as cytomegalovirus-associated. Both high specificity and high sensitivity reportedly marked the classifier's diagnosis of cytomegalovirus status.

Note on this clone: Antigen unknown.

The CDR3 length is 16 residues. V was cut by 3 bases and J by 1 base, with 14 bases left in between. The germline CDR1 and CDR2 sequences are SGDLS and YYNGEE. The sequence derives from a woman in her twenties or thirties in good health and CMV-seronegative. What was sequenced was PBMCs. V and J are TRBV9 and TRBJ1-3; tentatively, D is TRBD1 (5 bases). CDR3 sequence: CASSETPGGSGNTIYF. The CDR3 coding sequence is TGTGCCAGCAGCGAGACACCGGGGGGATCTGGAAACACCATATATTTT.